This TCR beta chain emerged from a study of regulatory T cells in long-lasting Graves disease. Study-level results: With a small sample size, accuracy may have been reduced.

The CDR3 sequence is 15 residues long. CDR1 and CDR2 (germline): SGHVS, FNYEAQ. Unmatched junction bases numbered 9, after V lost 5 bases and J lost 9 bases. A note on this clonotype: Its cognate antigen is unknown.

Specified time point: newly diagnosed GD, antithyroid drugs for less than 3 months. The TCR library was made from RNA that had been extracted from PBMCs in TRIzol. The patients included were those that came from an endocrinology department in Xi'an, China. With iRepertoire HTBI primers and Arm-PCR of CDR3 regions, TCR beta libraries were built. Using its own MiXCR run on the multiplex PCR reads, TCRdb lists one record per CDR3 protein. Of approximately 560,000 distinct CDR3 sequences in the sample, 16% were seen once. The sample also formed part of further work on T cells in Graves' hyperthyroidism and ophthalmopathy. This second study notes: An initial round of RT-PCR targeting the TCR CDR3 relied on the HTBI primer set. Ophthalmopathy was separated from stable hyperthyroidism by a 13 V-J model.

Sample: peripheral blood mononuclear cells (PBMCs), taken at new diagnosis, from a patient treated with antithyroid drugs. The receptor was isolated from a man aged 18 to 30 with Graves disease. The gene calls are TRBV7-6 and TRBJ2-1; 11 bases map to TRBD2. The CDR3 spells CASSKLGTSGSEQFF. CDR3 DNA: TGTGCCAGCAGCAAGCTTGGGACTAGCGGTAGTGAGCAGTTCTTC.